This TCR beta chain was observed in a study of shared T cell receptors in the human thymus. Using immunoSEQ multiplex PCR, the repertoire was profiled, and TCRdb retains in-frame clones only, with some absent. The sample shows about 540,000 clones, about 84% of them seen only once. Per germline, CDR1 WSHSY and CDR2 SAAADI. Unmatched junction bases numbered 11, after V lost 0 bases and J lost 3 bases. The CDR3 loop spans 18 amino acids. The sample was also reused in another study, on human thymus T cells. That source adds: Among the donors, all were healthy Finnish infants having corrective surgery for congenital heart defects. Corrective cardiac operations yielded the resected thymus tissue. Within thymic and blood repertoires, V and J gene usage appeared to be biased. Related reports documented highly overlapping thymic repertoires among unrelated individuals.

Sequenced: thymocytes. The genes are TRBV10-2 and TRBJ1-5; TRBD1 matches at 7 bases. This TCR was sampled from a boy in the first two years of life with a congenital heart defect. This CDR3 reads CASSESGQAWFSNQPQHF. DNA of the CDR3: TGCGCCAGCAGTGAGTCCGGACAGGCGTGGTTCTCCAATCAGCCCCAGCATTTT.